Following are 20 T cell receptor beta chains from one sample sequenced in a study of blood T cell repertoires in COVID-19. The repertoire was sequenced with immunoSEQ multiplex PCR; TCRdb's copy has only in-frame clones and lacks some. The repertoire consists of a few hundred thousand clones, with less than 90% occurring once and the leading ten covering 5% to 5.5%. The sequencing sample was made of PBMCs or T cells enriched from blood (not recorded which). The receptors come from a woman between 50 and 59 years old who had recovered from COVID-19.

The chain combines TRBV5-8 with TRBJ2-2, with 9 bases identical to TRBD1. V lost 4 bases and J lost 3; bases outside the gene matches: 10. The CDR3 sequence is 17 residues long. The germline V gene has CDR1 SGHTS and CDR2 YDEGEE. The CDR3 nucleotides read TGTGCCAGCAGCGACGGAACAGGGGGCGCGGACACCGGGGAGCTGTTTTTT. Translating it yields CASSDGTGGADTGELFF. Together with reference TRBV5-8 and TRBJ2-2, the CDR3 gives the full variable domain: EAGVTQSPTHLIKTRGQQATLRCSPISGHTSVYWYQQALGLGLQFLLWYDEGEERNRGNFPPRFSGRQFPNYSSELNVNALELEDSALYLCASSDGTGGADTGELFFGEGSRLTVL.

This rearrangement joins TRBV28 to TRBJ2-7; D is unresolved. Trimming removed 8 bases at V and 4 bases at J, with 12 bases between. The CDR3 has 12 residues. Looked up from germline, CDR1 is MDHEN and CDR2 is SYDVKM. This CDR3 reads CASCDARYEQYF. The DNA for the CDR3 is TGTGCCAGCTGTGACGCGAGGTACGAGCAGTACTTC. The complete variable domain, with remaining parts taken from reference TRBV28 and TRBJ2-7, reads DVKVTQSSRYLVKRTGEKVFLECVQDMDHENMFWYRQDPGLGLRLIYFSYDVKMKEKGDIPEGYSVSREKKERFSLILESASTNQTSMYLCASCDARYEQYFGPGTRLTVT.

This chain uses TRBV6-2 or TRBV6-3 with TRBJ2-2; tentative D call: TRBD2 (5 bases). Germline V lookup: CDR1 MNHEY, CDR2 SVGEGT. The CDR3 is 16 residues long. Trimming cost V 6 bases and J 3 bases, with 17 bases left between them. Here the CDR3 reads CASSPRSSRDTGELFF. CDR3 DNA: TGTGCCAGCAGCCCTAGAAGTTCGAGGGACACCGGGGAGCTGTTTTTT.

The gene calls are TRBV3-1 (or the pseudogene TRBV3-2) and TRBJ2-7; 9 bases are a match to TRBD1. The germline CDR1 and CDR2 sequences are LGHDT and YNNKEL (reference sequence). With 2 bases clipped from V and 5 bases from J, the junction kept 4 bases outside the gene matches. There are 14 residues in the CDR3. Here the CDR3 reads CASSQTTGGNEQYF. CDR3 nucleotide sequence: TGTGCCAGCAGCCAAACGACAGGGGGTAACGAGCAGTACTTC.

V and J are TRBV5-4 and TRBJ2-6, with D possibly matching TRBD1 (6 bases). Germline values: CDR1 SGHNT, CDR2 YYREEE (reference sequence). Trimming removed 5 bases at V and 0 bases at J, with 18 bases between. This CDR3 is built from 18 residues. Written as DNA, the CDR3 is TGTGCCAGCAGTTCAACAGGGTTTCAATACTCTGGGGCCAACGTCCTGACTTTC. Translation: CASSSTGFQYSGANVLTF.

This clone has a single count. The chain is built from TRBV2 and TRBJ1-5; D gene uncertain. The germline CDR1 and CDR2 sequences are SNHLY and FYNNEI. The germline V and J ends were trimmed by 0 bases and 3 bases, with 9 bases remaining between them. The CDR3 loop spans 15 amino acids. The CDR3 sequence is CASSEAVTSNQPQHF. The CDR3 DNA follows: TGTGCCAGCAGTGAAGCGGTAACATCCAATCAGCCCCAGCATTTT.

This sequence joins TRBV12-5 and TRBJ1-2, with D tentatively TRBD1 (5 bases). This CDR3 comprises 12 residues. Germline lookup yields CDR1 LGHNT and CDR2 FRNRAP. The V end lost 7 bases, the J end lost 6 bases, and 12 bases lay between the germline ends. The chain's CDR3 is CASATGGDGYTF. CDR3 nucleotides: TGTGCTAGTGCCACCGGGGGGGATGGCTACACCTTC.

The chain recombines TRBV7-2 with TRBJ2-2; tentatively, D is TRBD2 (5 bases). This CDR3 spans 14 amino acids. Germline CDR1 and CDR2: SGHTA and FQGNSA. Trimming took 5 bases from V and 3 from J, leaving 10 bases between them. This CDR3 is CASSRTRDTGELFF. As DNA, the CDR3 is TGTGCCAGCAGCCGTACTAGGGACACCGGGGAGCTGTTTTTT.

This clone was recorded only once. J is TRBJ1-1 and V is TRBV5-1; D remains ambiguous. Per germline, CDR1 SGHRS and CDR2 YFSETQ. The V end lost 1 base, the J end lost 2 bases, and 9 bases lay between the germline ends. The CDR3 loop spans 14 amino acids. The CDR3 reads CASSLTAINTEAFF. Here the CDR3 DNA reads TGCGCCAGCAGCTTGACAGCTATCAACACTGAAGCTTTCTTT.

The V gene is TRBV9, the J gene TRBJ2-5; D perhaps matches TRBD2 (6 bases). This CDR3 has 18 amino acids. With 1 base removed from V and 1 base from J, the gap between germline ends came to 20 bases. Per germline, CDR1 SGDLS and CDR2 YYNGEE. Written as DNA, the CDR3 is TGTGCCAGCAGCGTAAGTGGGGCCGGAGCGGGCTCCCAAGAGACCCAGTACTTC. Translated, it gives CASSVSGAGAGSQETQYF.

The chain recombines TRBV4-2 with TRBJ2-2; 12 positions agree with TRBD2. Germline CDR1 LGHNA, CDR2 YNFKEQ. This CDR3 is built from 16 residues. Germline trimming cut 1 base from V and 4 bases from J; bases unmatched to any gene: 1. CDR3 nucleotide sequence: TGTGCCAGCAGCCAAGTGGGACTAGCGGGCACCGGGGAGCTGTTTTTT. This codes for CASSQVGLAGTGELFF.

The rearrangement links TRBV5-6 to TRBJ1-2, with D unclear. V lost 4 bases to trimming and J lost 7 bases, with 8 bases between them. From germline, CDR1 is SGHDT and CDR2 YYEEEE. The CDR3 runs 11 residues. The CDR3 nucleotides read TGTGCCAGCAGCATGCCGGGTGGCTACACCTTC. Its translation: CASSMPGGYTF. Full variable domain (rest looked up from reference TRBV5-6 and TRBJ1-2): DAGVTQSPTHLIKTRGQQVTLRCSPKSGHDTVSWYQQALGQGPQFIFQYYEEEERQRGNFPDRFSGHQFPNYSSELNVNALLLGDSALYLCASSMPGGYTFGSGTRLTVV.

The chain uses TRBV19 and TRBJ1-2, with TRBD1 matching over 8 bases. Germline V lookup: CDR1 LNHDA, CDR2 SQIVND (reference sequence). V shed 5 bases and J 1 base; nucleotides not matched to a gene: 12. The CDR3 extends over 17 amino acids. The CDR3: CASSPGGATDINYGYTF. As DNA, the CDR3 is TGTGCCAGTAGTCCAGGGGGCGCGACGGACATTAACTATGGCTACACCTTC.

The rearrangement uses TRBV5-4 and TRBJ2-3; 9 bases match TRBD2. V was pared by 6 bases and J by 0 bases, with 2 bases of the junction left unmatched. Germline loops: CDR1 SGHNT, CDR2 YYREEE (reference sequence). This CDR3 contains 14 residues. The CDR3: CASTLAGSTDTQYF. The CDR3 DNA reads TGTGCCAGCACCCTAGCGGGGAGCACAGATACGCAGTATTTT.

The CDR3 DNA reads as TGCGCCAGCAGCCGCTTACTAGGTGGCACTGAAGCTTTCTTT. Translated, it gives CASSRLLGGTEAFF. The rearrangement uses TRBV5-1 and TRBJ1-1; no definite D call. The CDR3 spans 14 residues. Germline assignment: CDR1 SGHRS and CDR2 YFSETQ. V was clipped by 4 bases and J by 4 bases, with 14 bases between them. The whole variable domain, remainder taken from reference TRBV5-1 and TRBJ1-1, is KAGVTQTPRYLIKTRGQQVTLSCSPISGHRSVSWYQQTPGQGLQFLFEYFSETQRNKGNFPGRFSGRQFSNSRSEMNVSTLELGDSALYLCASSRLLGGTEAFFGQGTRLTVV.

This clone was detected only once. The chain has TRBV3-1 (or the pseudogene TRBV3-2) and TRBJ1-2; D unresolved. This CDR3 spans 16 amino acids. Germline V gives CDR1 LGHDT, CDR2 YNNKEL (reference sequence). V lost 2 bases and J 5 bases, leaving 18 bases between the germline ends. CDR3 in amino acids: CASSQMDLGKSYGYTF. CDR3 in DNA: TGTGCCAGCAGCCAAATGGACCTCGGGAAATCTTATGGCTACACCTTC.

The chain is built from TRBV4-2 and TRBJ2-7; tentative D call: TRBD1 (8 bases). Per the germline V gene, CDR1 is LGHNA and CDR2 is YNFKEQ. V lost 3 bases and J lost 3, with 18 bases in between. CDR3 size: 16 residues. Here the CDR3 DNA reads TGTGCCAGCAGCCAGGAAATACAGGGGGGGGGCTACGAGCAGTACTTC. This codes for CASSQEIQGGGYEQYF.

The DNA for the CDR3 is TGTGCCAGCAGCTTACAGGGGGTGGTCACAGATACGCAGTATTTT. It yields the protein CASSLQGVVTDTQYF. The J gene is TRBJ2-3, the V gene TRBV5-4; 8 nucleotides match TRBD1. Looked up from germline, CDR1 is SGHNT and CDR2 is YYREEE (reference sequence). V was clipped by 2 bases and J by 2 bases; unmatched bases: 4. This CDR3 region has 15 residues. Full variable domain (remainder filled in from reference TRBV5-4 and TRBJ2-3): ETGVTQSPTHLIKTRGQQVTLRCSSQSGHNTVSWYQQALGQGPQFIFQYYREEENGRGNFPPRFSGLQFPNYSSELNVNALELDDSALYLCASSLQGVVTDTQYFGPGTRLTVL.

V gene TRBV6-2 or TRBV6-3 combines with J gene TRBJ1-5; D gene unclear. The CDR3 has 12 amino acids. Looked up from germline, CDR1 is MNHEY and CDR2 is SVGEGT. V lost 4 bases, J lost 6 bases, and 7 bases lay in between. The CDR3 here is CASSFVPQPQHF. CDR3 DNA: TGTGCCAGCAGTTTCGTCCCTCAGCCCCAGCATTTT.

This clone has only a few counts. The chain combines TRBV3-1 (or the pseudogene TRBV3-2) with TRBJ1-2; D unclear. Germline V gene sequence: CDR1 LGHDT, CDR2 YNNKEL (reference sequence). Trimming took off 4 bases at V and 0 bases at J, with 12 bases between the two ends. CDR3 length equals 15 residues. The CDR3 region is CASSPDVAANYGYTF. For the CDR3, the DNA is TGTGCCAGCAGCCCAGATGTGGCGGCTAACTATGGCTACACCTTC.